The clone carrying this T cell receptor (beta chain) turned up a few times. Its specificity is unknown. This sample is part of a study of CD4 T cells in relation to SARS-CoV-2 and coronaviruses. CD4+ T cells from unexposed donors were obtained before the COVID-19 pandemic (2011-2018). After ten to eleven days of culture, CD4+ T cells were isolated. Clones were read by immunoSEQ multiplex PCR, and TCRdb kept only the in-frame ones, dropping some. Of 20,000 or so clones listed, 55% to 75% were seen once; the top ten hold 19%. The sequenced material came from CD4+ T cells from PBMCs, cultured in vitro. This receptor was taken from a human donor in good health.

CDR3 DNA: TGTGCCAGCAGCAAGGGCGGGGTCGCTGAAGCTTTCTTT. Translating gives CASSKGGVAEAFF. The gene calls are TRBV3-1 (or the pseudogene TRBV3-2) and TRBJ1-1, with no clear D. The CDR3 sequence is 13 residues long. Trimming took 5 bases from V and 6 from J, leaving 13 bases between them. Germline V gene sequence: CDR1 LGHDT, CDR2 YNNKEL (reference sequence).